Following are 30 T cell receptor beta chains from one sample sequenced in a study of metastatic and nonmetastatic thyroid tumors. From the PCR reads, TCRdb re-called clones with MiXCR. The top ten clones hold more than 8% of a sample with around 10,000 clones, approximately 24% of them seen once. Thyroid surgery took place with no prior treatment in any patient. The sample taken for sequencing was tumor tissue. Receptor source: a female donor with papillary thyroid cancer or a benign thyroid nodule (not recorded which). Some clones in this sample may be carry-over from other donors' samples.

V is TRBV28 and J is TRBJ2-2, with 9 bases lining up with TRBD2. This CDR3 spans 14 amino acids. V lost 5 bases and J lost 6; bases outside the gene matches: 4. Per the germline V gene, CDR1 is MDHEN and CDR2 is SYDVKM. CDR3 sequence (DNA): TGTGCCAGCAGTCGGACTAGCGCCTCCGGGGAGCTGTTTTTT. It yields the protein CASSRTSASGELFF.

This chain connects TRBV12-3 or TRBV12-4 to TRBJ2-3; a weak D match, TRBD1 (5 bases). The germline V and J ends were trimmed by 5 bases and 8 bases, with 14 bases remaining between them. This CDR3 comprises 13 residues. DNA of the CDR3: TGTGCCAGCAGTGGGGCGCTGGTCGCTACGCAGTATTTT. It specifies CASSGALVATQYF.

In its sample, this clone was seen many times. The J gene is TRBJ2-2, the V gene TRBV4-2; D is perhaps TRBD1 (6 bases). CDR3 length: 17 amino acids. CDR1 LGHNA and CDR2 YNFKEQ come from the germline V gene. V was clipped by 4 bases and J by 0 bases, with 15 bases between them. In DNA form, the CDR3 reads TGTGCCAGCAGCCCCCTAGGGGGTTCCGCGAACACCGGGGAGCTGTTTTTT. Translating gives CASSPLGGSANTGELFF.

V and J are TRBV11-2 and TRBJ2-2; 8 bases are shared with TRBD1. The germline V gene encodes CDR1 SGHAT and CDR2 FQNNGV. The CDR3 contains 14 residues. V lost 5 bases to trimming and J lost 5 bases; unmatched junction nucleotides: 4. CDR3 in amino acids: CASSGQGRTGELFF. Here the CDR3 DNA reads TGTGCCAGCAGCGGACAGGGTAGGACCGGGGAGCTGTTTTTT.

The chain joins TRBV5-1 to TRBJ1-2; a possible D gene is TRBD1 (6 bases). Germline V gene lookup returns CDR1 SGHRS and CDR2 YFSETQ. With 3 bases removed from V and 1 base from J, the gap between germline ends came to 13 bases. CDR3 size: 15 residues. The chain's CDR3 is CASSSSGAINYGYTF. The CDR3 nucleotides are TGCGCCAGCAGCTCGTCGGGGGCCATTAACTATGGCTACACCTTC.

Sample share makes this clone medium-sized. This rearrangement joins TRBV20-1 to TRBJ2-5; no clear D gene. The length of the CDR3 is 11 residues. Germline CDR1 is DFQATT and CDR2 is SNEGSKA (reference sequence). V lost 5 bases to trimming and J lost 4 bases, with 8 bases between them. The DNA of the CDR3 is TGCAGTGCTCAGGTTGCAGAGACCCAGTACTTC. It specifies CSAQVAETQYF.

This clone was detected many times. The rearrangement links TRBV5-5 to TRBJ1-1; no reliable D call. In germline, CDR1 is SGHKS, CDR2 YYEKEE (reference sequence). V was clipped by 0 bases and J by 2 bases, with 14 bases between them. CDR3 size: 16 residues. The chain's CDR3 is CASSLARGRFNTEAFF. The CDR3 DNA is TGTGCCAGCAGCTTGGCCCGTGGGAGATTTAACACTGAAGCTTTCTTT.

This clone was seen more than once but under ten times. The chain uses TRBV12-3 or TRBV12-4 and TRBJ1-2; 7 bases line up with TRBD1. With 5 bases clipped from V and 7 bases from J, the junction kept 7 bases outside the gene matches. The CDR3 totals 13 residues. The CDR3 region has the DNA TGTGCCAGCAGTCCAACAGGGGAGAGTGGCTACACCTTC. Translating it yields CASSPTGESGYTF.

This sequence joins TRBV7-2 and TRBJ1-6, with 8 bases identical to TRBD1. CDR3 length: 13 amino acids. V trimming: 3 bases; J trimming: 8 bases; junction bases outside the gene matches: 0. Germline V gene sequence: CDR1 SGHTA, CDR2 FQGNSA. CDR3: CASSLTGDSPLHF. The CDR3 DNA sequence: TGTGCCAGCAGCTTGACAGGGGATTCACCCCTCCACTTT.

This clone counts as medium-sized (0.01 to 0.1%). This chain joins TRBV5-1 and TRBJ2-3; D is ambiguous. V was pared by 7 bases and J by 2 bases, with 23 bases between. There are 17 residues in the CDR3. CDR1 and CDR2 (germline): SGHRS, YFSETQ. CDR3 amino acids: CASSPAAAWVSTDTQYF. The CDR3 DNA sequence: TGCGCCAGCTCTCCGGCGGCAGCCTGGGTTTCCACAGATACGCAGTATTTT.

This clone is labeled medium-sized (0.01 to 0.1%). The CDR3 sequence: CASKIKGAGEQYF. CDR3 coding DNA: TGTGCCAGCAAAATTAAGGGGGCGGGAGAGCAGTACTTC. The V call is TRBV6-1, the J call TRBJ2-7, with D possibly matching TRBD1 (7 bases). Trimming took off 7 bases at V and 7 bases at J, with 17 bases between the two ends. The V gene's germline CDR1 is MNHNS and CDR2 SASEGT. The CDR3 has 13 residues.

The rearrangement joins TRBV5-1 to TRBJ2-3, with 11 bases aligning to TRBD1. CDR1 SGHRS and CDR2 YFSETQ come from the germline V gene. The CDR3 runs 15 residues. V shed 5 bases and J 6 bases; nucleotides not matched to a gene: 8. The CDR3, as DNA: TGCGCCAGCAGACGAAGGACAGGGGGCATGGATACGCAGTATTTT. Translating gives CASRRRTGGMDTQYF.

The chain employs TRBV2 and TRBJ1-6; TRBD1 matches at 7 bases. This CDR3 contains 13 residues. The germline V gene encodes CDR1 SNHLY and CDR2 FYNNEI. Trimming took 8 bases from V and 6 from J; bases not matched to a gene: 4. In DNA form, the CDR3 reads TGTGCCAGCCAGGGACAGAGTAATTCACCCCTCCACTTT. Protein: CASQGQSNSPLHF.

This chain joins TRBV6-1 and TRBJ2-5; D remains ambiguous. CDR3 length: 13 amino acids. Trimming removed 6 bases from V and 1 base from J, with 9 bases in between. The V gene's germline CDR1 is MNHNS and CDR2 SASEGT. In DNA, the CDR3 is TGTGCCAGCAGCGTTCGGGTCCAAGAGACCCAGTACTTC. Its translation: CASSVRVQETQYF.

This sequence joins TRBV5-1 and TRBJ2-7, with D perhaps matching TRBD1 (5 bases). The CDR3 sequence is 13 residues long. Germline V gene data show CDR1 as SGHRS and CDR2 as YFSETQ. Trimming removed 4 bases from V and 2 bases from J, with 10 bases in between. CDR3 coding DNA: TGCGCCAGCAGCCAAGACAGACCCTACGAGCAGTACTTC. Protein sequence: CASSQDRPYEQYF.

Only a few counts were recorded for this clone. V gene TRBV20-1 combines with J gene TRBJ2-3; D not resolved. V dropped 0 bases and J dropped 3 bases, with 7 bases sitting between them. CDR3 length: 13 amino acids. Germline CDR1 reads DFQATT; CDR2 reads SNEGSKA (reference sequence). Here the CDR3 reads CSAREVGTDTQYF. CDR3 in DNA: TGCAGTGCTAGAGAGGTGGGGACAGATACGCAGTATTTT.

This clone was seen only a few times. The rearrangement joins TRBV2 to TRBJ2-1; possibly TRBD1 for D (7 bases). The CDR3 spans 13 residues. Looked up from germline, CDR1 is SNHLY and CDR2 is FYNNEI. The V and J ends lost 3 bases and 5 bases respectively, with 8 bases between them. The CDR3 spells CASSDRGDNEQFF. The CDR3 DNA follows: TGTGCCAGCAGTGACAGGGGGGACAATGAGCAGTTCTTC.

The chain links TRBV6-4 to TRBJ2-3, with TRBD2 matching 12 bases. There are 15 residues in the CDR3. J was trimmed by 4 bases and V by 4 bases; bases with no gene match: 3. From germline, CDR1 is MRHNA and CDR2 SNTAGT. CDR3 sequence: CASSATSGSADTQYF. DNA of the CDR3: TGTGCCAGCAGTGCGACTAGCGGGAGTGCAGATACGCAGTATTTT.

This chain connects TRBV6-1 to TRBJ2-7; TRBD1 matches 9 bases. The CDR3 length is 15 residues. The ends lost 4 bases at V and 4 bases at J; junction bases unmatched: 8. From germline, CDR1 is MNHNS and CDR2 SASEGT. CDR3 residues: CASSGGRQGVYEQYF. The DNA for the CDR3 is TGTGCCAGCAGTGGAGGGCGACAGGGGGTTTACGAGCAGTACTTC.

V is TRBV12-3 or TRBV12-4 and J is TRBJ1-2; D is possibly TRBD1 (6 bases). V gave up 0 bases and J gave up 4 bases, with 9 bases separating them. The CDR3 consists of 14 residues. In nucleotides, the CDR3 is TGTGCCAGCAGTTTAGCGGGGGGCGGCTATGGCTACACCTTC. It is translated as CASSLAGGGYGYTF.

This clone was counted only a few times. The chain uses TRBV2 and TRBJ2-5; 8 bases are a match to TRBD2. The V gene end was trimmed by 2 bases and the J gene end by 3 bases; junction bases not matched to a gene: 5. Per germline, CDR1 SNHLY and CDR2 FYNNEI. The CDR3 extends over 15 amino acids. This chain's CDR3 is CASSESGTREETQYF. As DNA, the CDR3 is TGTGCCAGCAGTGAATCCGGGACTAGGGAAGAGACCCAGTACTTC.

The V call is TRBV4-2, the J call TRBJ2-1; 13 nucleotides align to TRBD2. There are 19 residues in the CDR3. V gave up 0 bases and J gave up 6 bases; unmatched junction bases: 11. Germline CDR1 and CDR2: LGHNA and YNFKEQ. The CDR3 loop reads CASSQDITLAGGHPNEQFF. CDR3 nucleotides: TGTGCCAGCAGCCAAGATATAACACTAGCGGGAGGGCACCCCAATGAGCAGTTCTTC.

DNA for the CDR3: TGTGCCAGCAGACCTCCGGGACAGGTGGCCGCCGAGCAGTACTTC. This gives the protein CASRPPGQVAAEQYF. The V and J genes are TRBV6-1 and TRBJ2-7; 8 nucleotides line up with TRBD1. The V gene's germline CDR1 is MNHNS and CDR2 SASEGT. The trim removed 6 bases at V and 6 bases at J, leaving 13 bases unmatched. This CDR3 spans 15 amino acids.

This clone was observed a handful of times. The CDR3 does not end in the conserved phenylalanine or tryptophan, so this is likely a read error. The chain is built from TRBV19 and TRBJ1-5, with TRBD1 identical over 7 bases. V dropped 2 bases and J dropped 6; count of bases not matched to a gene: 7. Germline assignment: CDR1 LNHDA and CDR2 SQIVND (reference sequence). The CDR3 loop spans 15 amino acids. The CDR3 DNA sequence: TGTGCCAGTAGTATAACAGGGGAACTGAGTCAGCCCCAGCATTCT. Translation: CASSITGELSQPQHS.

This chain uses TRBV6-1 with TRBJ2-2; 11 nucleotides agree with TRBD1. Per the germline V gene, CDR1 is MNHNS and CDR2 is SASEGT. CDR3 length equals 14 residues. J was trimmed by 5 bases and V by 6 bases; bases with no gene match: 2. CDR3 DNA sequence: TGTGCCAGCAGGGGGACAGGGGGAACCGGGGAGCTGTTTTTT. Translation: CASRGTGGTGELFF.

The chain carries TRBV12-3 or TRBV12-4 and TRBJ1-1, with D possibly being TRBD1 (5 bases). CDR3 length equals 14 residues. V dropped 7 bases and J dropped 5 bases, with 17 bases sitting between them. The CDR3 region is CASKDASGGTEAFF. The CDR3 bases are TGTGCCAGCAAAGATGCTTCGGGGGGAACTGAAGCTTTCTTT.

This clone was recorded at least ten times. A clone one base away is much larger, so this may be a read error. J is TRBJ2-3 and V is TRBV6-1, with unresolved D. Germline V lookup: CDR1 MNHNS, CDR2 SASEGT. The V gene lost 8 bases and the J gene lost 6 bases, with 18 bases spanning the gap. The CDR3 spans 14 residues. The CDR3, as DNA: TGTGCCAGCGGTCTGTCAAAGAGATCGGATACGCAGTATTTT. It yields the protein CASGLSKRSDTQYF.

A few counts support this clone. J is TRBJ1-2 and V is TRBV5-1; no firm D call. CDR1 and CDR2 from the germline V gene are SGHRS and YFSETQ. CDR3 length: 12 residues. Trimming pared 2 bases from V and 2 bases from J, leaving 4 bases between. The CDR3 bases are TGCGCCAGCAGCTTTTTAAACTATGGCTACACCTTC. Encoded protein: CASSFLNYGYTF.

V usage is TRBV3-1 and J usage is TRBJ1-6, with 9 bases identical to TRBD1. The CDR3 is 14 residues long. Per the germline V gene, CDR1 is LGHDT and CDR2 is YNNKEL (reference sequence). The V segment lost 1 base and the J segment 8 bases; nucleotides outside the gene matches: 0. The DNA of the CDR3 is TGTGCCAGCAGCCAAGGGACAGGGGATTCACCCCTCCACTTT. Translating gives CASSQGTGDSPLHF.

The chain combines TRBV19 with TRBJ2-7; 11 bases agree with TRBD2. This CDR3 is 15 amino acids long. The V segment lost 5 bases and the J segment 3 bases; nucleotides outside the gene matches: 6. Germline V gene sequence: CDR1 LNHDA, CDR2 SQIVND (reference sequence). Here the CDR3 DNA reads TGTGCCAGTAGTCACGTGACTAGCGGGATCTACGAGCAGTACTTC. Encoded protein: CASSHVTSGIYEQYF.